A single sample is the source of the 20 T cell receptor beta chains below, sequenced in a study of T cells after yellow fever vaccination. TCRdb passed the 5' RACE reads through MiXCR, listing each CDR3 protein once. The sample records about 630,000 distinct CDR3 sequences, 9% to 15% being singletons. The material sequenced was PBMCs, taken on the day of the yellow fever booster vaccination. Source of these receptors: a man aged 25-45 years who received the YFV17D yellow fever vaccine.

This clonotype appeared a few times. The chain recombines TRBV5-4 with TRBJ2-1; TRBD2 agrees at 11 bases. The CDR3 contains 23 residues. J lost 3 bases, V lost 2 bases, and 25 bases had no gene match. Looked up from germline, CDR1 is SGHNT and CDR2 is YYREEE (reference sequence). The CDR3 loop is CASSFYPRTGTSGPLRDYNEQFF. The CDR3 DNA follows: TGTGCCAGCAGCTTCTACCCCCGGACCGGGACTAGCGGCCCTCTGCGGGACTACAATGAGCAGTTCTTC.

This clonotype was seen only a few times. V usage is TRBV12-3 or TRBV12-4 and J usage is TRBJ2-1; D perhaps matches TRBD2 (6 bases). The CDR3 consists of 18 residues. V dropped 3 bases and J dropped 0 bases, with 18 bases sitting between them. As DNA, the CDR3 is TGTGCCAGCAGTTTCTCCGCGGACTACCTGAGCTCCTACAATGAGCAGTTCTTC. This translates into CASSFSADYLSSYNEQFF.

This clonotype was seen a handful of times. The CDR3 nucleotides are TGTGCCAGCAGCCTACCAGGGGACCTAGATACGCAGTATTTT. This sequence encodes CASSLPGDLDTQYF. The chain recombines TRBV5-6 with TRBJ2-3, with D possibly being TRBD1 (6 bases). V was trimmed by 4 bases and J by 5 bases, leaving 14 bases between them. Germline assignment: CDR1 SGHDT and CDR2 YYEEEE. CDR3 size: 14 residues.

Only a few counts were recorded for this clonotype. CDR3 loop: CASSQSQYNEQFF. The CDR3 DNA sequence: TGTGCCAGCAGTCAAAGCCAATACAATGAGCAGTTCTTC. J is TRBJ2-1 and V is TRBV12-3 or TRBV12-4; D remains ambiguous. CDR3 length equals 13 residues. The germline V and J ends were trimmed by 5 bases and 4 bases, with 9 bases remaining between them.

In this sample, this clonotype turned up a few times. V is TRBV6-2 or TRBV6-3 and J is TRBJ2-3, with TRBD2 as a possible D gene (6 bases). Germline CDR1 is MNHEY and CDR2 is SVGEGT. This CDR3 comprises 14 residues. V dropped 7 bases and J dropped 5 bases, with 16 bases sitting between them. The CDR3 DNA is TGTGCCAGCAACCGGGACGGGGGAGTAGATACGCAGTATTTT. It is translated as CASNRDGGVDTQYF.

This clonotype was observed a few times. The rearrangement uses TRBV3-1 and TRBJ2-1; D not resolved. V was clipped by 1 base and J by 5 bases, with 9 bases between them. The CDR3 covers 14 residues. Per germline, CDR1 LGHDT and CDR2 YNNKEL (reference sequence). CDR3 sequence (DNA): TGTGCCAGCAGCCAAGGATCGTTTCACAATGAGCAGTTCTTC. It specifies CASSQGSFHNEQFF.

This clonotype was counted many times. The chain has TRBV6-1 and TRBJ2-2, with D uncertain. Germline-derived CDR1 and CDR2 are MNHNS and SASEGT. V was cut by 6 bases and J by 4 bases, with 6 bases left in between. The CDR3 has 12 amino acids. The CDR3 loop reads CASRAATGELFF. The DNA for the CDR3 is TGTGCCAGCAGGGCAGCCACCGGGGAGCTGTTTTTT.

This clonotype has at least ten counts. V gene TRBV20-1 combines with J gene TRBJ2-2; D perhaps matches TRBD1 (6 bases). The CDR3 is 12 residues long. Germline lookup yields CDR1 DFQATT and CDR2 SNEGSKA (reference sequence). CDR3 residues: CSAQGNTGELFF. In DNA form, the CDR3 reads TGCAGCGCACAGGGAAACACCGGGGAGCTGTTTTTT.

A few counts support this clonotype. V and J are TRBV5-6 and TRBJ2-1; tentatively, D is TRBD1 (6 bases). This CDR3 contains 14 residues. The V end was cut by 4 bases, the J end by 9 bases, with 17 bases between. Germline-derived CDR1 and CDR2 are SGHDT and YYEEEE. The CDR3 coding sequence is TGTGCCAGCAGCCGACCCCCAGGGGTAGGTGAGCAGTTCTTC. This codes for CASSRPPGVGEQFF.

There are a few counts of this clonotype. This sequence joins TRBV3-1 and TRBJ1-6; D is possibly TRBD1 (5 bases). Germline CDR1 is LGHDT and CDR2 is YNNKEL (reference sequence). Between the trimmed V and J ends, which lost 0 bases and 0 bases, there was a span of 18 bases. The CDR3 has 20 residues. CDR3 protein: CASSQEGAVRGASYNSPLHF. In DNA form, the CDR3 reads TGTGCCAGCAGCCAAGAGGGTGCGGTGAGGGGAGCCTCCTATAATTCACCCCTCCACTTT.

This clonotype was seen only a few times. This sequence joins TRBV20-1 and TRBJ2-3, with a possible D match to TRBD2 (6 bases). The length of the CDR3 is 17 residues. Germline loops: CDR1 DFQATT, CDR2 SNEGSKA (reference sequence). V lost 3 bases to trimming and J lost 2 bases, with 21 bases between them. The chain's CDR3 is CSASGSPWLAVTDTQYF. The DNA of the CDR3 is TGCAGTGCTAGTGGGTCGCCTTGGTTAGCGGTCACAGATACGCAGTATTTT.

This clonotype appeared a few times. The chain has TRBV7-2 and TRBJ1-3; TRBD1 is a possible D gene (6 bases). Germline V gene sequence: CDR1 SGHTA, CDR2 FQGNSA. This CDR3 has 14 residues. V shed 5 bases and J shed 6 bases, with 14 bases lying between them. In DNA, the CDR3 is TGTGCCAGCAGCCTCCGGACAGAGAAAAACACCATATATTTT. As protein: CASSLRTEKNTIYF.

This clonotype was recorded a few times. This chain links TRBV10-3 with TRBJ1-4, with TRBD1 as a possible D gene (6 bases). V lost 8 bases, J lost 7 bases, and 11 bases lay in between. The germline gives CDR1 ENHRY, CDR2 SYGVKD. The CDR3 covers 12 residues. The CDR3 bases are TGTGCCATCGGGCAGGGGAGTGAAAAACTGTTTTTT. This sequence encodes CAIGQGSEKLFF.

This clonotype was seen many times. The CDR3 nucleotides read TGTGCCAGCAGCGTAGCAGATACGCAGTATTTT. Residues: CASSVADTQYF. The rearrangement uses TRBV9 and TRBJ2-3; D gene unclear. This CDR3 comprises 11 residues. Trimming removed 0 bases at V and 4 bases at J, with 0 bases between. Germline-derived CDR1 and CDR2 are SGDLS and YYNGEE. The full variable domain, rest sourced from reference TRBV9 and TRBJ2-3, is DSGVTQTPKHLITATGQRVTLRCSPRSGDLSVYWYQQSLDQGLQFLIQYYNGEERAKGNILERFSAQQFPDLHSELNLSSLELGDSALYFCASSVADTQYFGPGTRLTVL.

This clonotype came up many times. The chain couples TRBV20-1 to TRBJ2-7, with D maybe TRBD1 (6 bases). V was pared by 3 bases and J by 1 base, with 13 bases between. The CDR3 is made up of 14 amino acids. Germline V gene lookup returns CDR1 DFQATT and CDR2 SNEGSKA (reference sequence). CDR3 residues: CSASTRTASYEQYF. CDR3 in DNA: TGCAGTGCTAGCACGAGGACAGCGTCCTACGAGCAGTACTTC.

This chain connects TRBV12-3 or TRBV12-4 to TRBJ1-1, with 7 bases that match TRBD1. The CDR3 spans 13 residues. The trim removed 4 bases at V and 6 bases at J, leaving 5 bases unmatched. CDR3 nucleotides: TGTGCCAGCAGTTACCAGGGGGACGCTGAAGCTTTCTTT. It translates to CASSYQGDAEAFF.

In this sample, this clonotype turned up a few times. The genes are TRBV10-2 and TRBJ1-1; 11 bases align to TRBD1. V lost 6 bases, J lost 5 bases, and 2 bases stayed unmatched. The CDR3 runs 13 residues. The germline V gene has CDR1 WSHSY and CDR2 SAAADI. The DNA of the CDR3 is TGCGCCAGCAGCGGGGACAGGGGGACTGAAGCTTTCTTT. Protein product: CASSGDRGTEAFF.

The chain links TRBV11-2 to TRBJ2-1; 9 bases agree with TRBD1. CDR1 is SGHAT, CDR2 FQNNGV, per germline. V gave up 4 bases and J gave up 5 bases; unmatched junction bases: 15. This CDR3 has 18 amino acids. For the CDR3, the DNA is TGTGCCAGCAGCTCAAGGCTTAAGGGACAGGGTTTCCACAATGAGCAGTTCTTC. Its protein product is CASSSRLKGQGFHNEQFF.

This clonotype was counted many times. The J gene is TRBJ2-1, the V gene TRBV20-1; D is tentatively TRBD1 or TRBD2 (5 bases each). V was trimmed by 0 bases and J by 8 bases, leaving 17 bases between them. Germline assignment: CDR1 DFQATT and CDR2 SNEGSKA (reference sequence). The CDR3 length is 15 residues. The CDR3 spells CSARDLRDADHEQFF. CDR3 nucleotide sequence: TGCAGTGCTAGAGACCTCAGGGACGCCGACCATGAGCAGTTCTTC.

This clonotype was counted at least ten times. CDR3 protein: CASSRSGSFSGELFF. The CDR3 nucleotides read TGTGCCAGCAGCCGTAGCGGGAGTTTTAGCGGGGAGCTGTTTTTT. The chain has TRBV7-2 and TRBJ2-2; 9 positions match TRBD2. The germline CDR1 and CDR2 sequences are SGHTA and FQGNSA. The CDR3 spans 15 residues. V shed 5 bases and J 7 bases; nucleotides not matched to a gene: 8. The variable domain in full, completed from reference TRBV7-2 and TRBJ2-2, reads GAGVSQSPSNKVTEKGKDVELRCDPISGHTALYWYRQSLGQGLEFLIYFQGNSAPDKSGLPSDRFSAERTGGSVSTLTIQRTQQEDSAVYLCASSRSGSFSGELFFGEGSRLTVL.